A single sample gave rise to the 20 T cell receptor beta chains below, sequenced in a study of T cells in Graves' hyperthyroidism and ophthalmopathy. Regions amplified from RNA transcripts were the TCR beta CDR3 regions. First-round RT-PCR targeting the TCR CDR3 was performed with the HTBI primer set. Via MiXCR, TCRdb re-called the multiplex PCR reads, giving one row per CDR3 protein. The sample lists 600,000 to 850,000 distinct CDR3 sequences, approximately 19% seen once, with roughly a sixth in the top ten. Sequenced material: blood. The receptor source for this set is a woman between 50 and 59 years old with Graves' hyperthyroidism that later progressed to Graves' ophthalmopathy.

This clonotype was counted a few times. The CDR3: CASSRRGGAEGYTF. The CDR3 bases are TGTGCCAGCAGCCGCAGGGGGGGCGCAGAAGGCTACACCTTC. The chain has TRBV3-1 and TRBJ1-2; 7 bases align to TRBD1. Per the germline V gene, CDR1 is LGHDT and CDR2 is YNNKEL (reference sequence). Trimming took 4 bases from V and 8 from J; bases not matched to a gene: 10. The CDR3 totals 14 residues.

This clonotype was seen ten or more times. The chain carries TRBV3-1 and TRBJ1-6, with 7 positions matching TRBD1. The germline gives CDR1 LGHDT, CDR2 YNNKEL (reference sequence). V trimming: 4 bases; J trimming: 6 bases; junction bases outside the gene matches: 3. The length of the CDR3 is 14 residues. CDR3 amino acids: CASSPGGVNSPLHF. As DNA, the CDR3 is TGTGCCAGCAGCCCAGGGGGTGTTAATTCACCCCTCCACTTT.

This clonotype occurred a few times. The rearrangement uses TRBV3-1 and TRBJ2-3, with D uncertain. Per germline, CDR1 LGHDT and CDR2 YNNKEL (reference sequence). The V end was cut by 1 base, the J end by 2 bases, with 13 bases between. The CDR3 runs to 16 residues. The CDR3 here is CASSQALGWATDTQYF. DNA for the CDR3: TGTGCCAGCAGCCAAGCTTTGGGGTGGGCCACAGATACGCAGTATTTT.

The rearrangement joins TRBV6-1 to TRBJ2-5, with a tentative D call TRBD2 (5 bases). From germline, CDR1 is MNHNS and CDR2 SASEGT. V shed 1 base and J shed 4 bases, with 10 bases lying between them. The CDR3 sequence is 14 residues long. The CDR3, as DNA: TGTGCCAGCAGTGAAGGCGTAGAGGGAGAGACCCAGTACTTC. It is translated as CASSEGVEGETQYF.

This clonotype showed up many times. The V and J genes are TRBV27 and TRBJ1-5, with D possibly matching TRBD1 (5 bases). The V gene's germline CDR1 is MNHEY and CDR2 SMNVEV (reference sequence). Trimming took off 5 bases at V and 10 bases at J, with 18 bases between the two ends. The CDR3 loop spans 14 amino acids. The CDR3 DNA reads TGTGCCAGCAGTCCCCGCAGGGAGGACCGACCCCAGCATTTT. Protein sequence: CASSPRREDRPQHF.

Many counts were recorded for this clonotype. The chain has TRBV12-3 or TRBV12-4 and TRBJ1-2, with D tentatively TRBD1 (5 bases). The length of the CDR3 is 15 residues. Trimming took off 6 bases at V and 0 bases at J, with 14 bases between the two ends. In DNA form, the CDR3 reads TGTGCCAGCAGGGACACGGGACGAACTAACTATGGCTACACCTTC. Translating gives CASRDTGRTNYGYTF.

This clonotype has ten or more counts. This chain links TRBV5-1 with TRBJ1-4; 7 positions agree with TRBD1. Germline V gene lookup returns CDR1 SGHRS and CDR2 YFSETQ. The CDR3 sequence is 15 residues long. V shed 4 bases, J shed 6 bases, and the junction held 9 bases outside the gene matches. The CDR3 DNA reads as TGCGCCAGCAGCCCTGGACAGGCAGGGGATGAAAAACTGTTTTTT. Protein product: CASSPGQAGDEKLFF.

This clonotype was seen only a few times. The chain combines TRBV16 with TRBJ1-5, with 8 bases fitting TRBD1. This CDR3 is 17 amino acids long. Trimming took 3 bases from V and 3 from J; bases not matched to a gene: 10. Germline values: CDR1 KGHSY, CDR2 FQNENV. This chain's CDR3 is CASSHKGDRLLNQPQHF. In DNA, the CDR3 is TGTGCCAGCAGCCACAAAGGGGACAGGCTCCTCAATCAGCCCCAGCATTTT.

The chain combines TRBV20-1 with TRBJ2-5; 9 bases map to TRBD2. Germline V gene data show CDR1 as DFQATT and CDR2 as SNEGSKA (reference sequence). This CDR3 comprises 15 residues. V shed 0 bases, J shed 13 bases, and the junction held 15 bases outside the gene matches. The CDR3 protein is CSARDLTASGEQTYF. For the CDR3, the DNA is TGCAGTGCTAGAGACTTGACCGCTAGCGGGGAGCAGACGTACTTC.

This clonotype was found many times. This chain joins TRBV5-1 and TRBJ2-1; TRBD2 matches at 12 bases. Germline V CDR1 and CDR2: SGHRS, YFSETQ. The CDR3 is 16 amino acids. Unmatched junction bases numbered 7, after V lost 5 bases and J lost 4 bases. The CDR3 here is CASRRGLAGTYNEQFF. The CDR3 DNA sequence: TGCGCCAGCAGACGCGGACTAGCGGGGACTTACAATGAGCAGTTCTTC.

This clonotype was observed a few times. This rearrangement joins TRBV19 to TRBJ2-2, with D hard to call. Germline lookup yields CDR1 LNHDA and CDR2 SQIVND (reference sequence). V lost 8 bases to trimming and J lost 0 bases, with 10 bases between them. The length of the CDR3 is 14 residues. CDR3: CASSGNANTGELFF. The CDR3 DNA reads as TGTGCCAGTTCTGGCAACGCGAACACCGGGGAGCTGTTTTTT.

This clonotype was seen many times. V usage is TRBV13 and J usage is TRBJ2-1; 9 nucleotides agree with TRBD2. Per germline, CDR1 PRHDT and CDR2 FYEKMQ (reference sequence). V shed 7 bases, J shed 6 bases, and the junction held 10 bases outside the gene matches. The CDR3 totals 15 residues. CDR3 sequence reads: CASTPGPSGVNEQFF. Here the CDR3 DNA reads TGTGCCAGCACCCCAGGTCCTAGCGGGGTCAATGAGCAGTTCTTC.

The V call is TRBV27, the J call TRBJ1-6; a weak D match, TRBD1 (5 bases). This CDR3 spans 15 amino acids. The ends were cut back, 5 bases at V and 4 bases at J, with 12 bases in the middle. The germline V gene has CDR1 MNHEY and CDR2 SMNVEV (reference sequence). DNA for the CDR3: TGTGCCAGCAGTAGGGGCGGGTCGTATAATTCACCCCTCCACTTT. It codes for CASSRGGSYNSPLHF.

This clonotype has ten or more counts. V gene TRBV6-1 combines with J gene TRBJ1-1; no reliable D call. The CDR3 spans 14 residues. The germline V gene has CDR1 MNHNS and CDR2 SASEGT. V lost 5 bases to trimming and J lost 2 bases, with 12 bases between them. The CDR3 spells CASSNQRGNTEAFF. CDR3 DNA sequence: TGTGCCAGCAGTAATCAACGGGGAAACACTGAAGCTTTCTTT.

This clonotype was seen only a few times. The V gene is TRBV5-6, the J gene TRBJ1-5, with TRBD1 as a possible D gene (5 bases). The CDR3 consists of 12 residues. Germline lookup yields CDR1 SGHDT and CDR2 YYEEEE. Between the trimmed V and J ends, which lost 4 bases and 8 bases, there was a span of 10 bases. DNA for the CDR3: TGTGCCAGCAGCGCTCAGGGCGAGCCCCAGCATTTT. It translates to CASSAQGEPQHF.

This clonotype showed up many times. The chain recombines TRBV7-6 with TRBJ2-5; tentatively, D is TRBD2 (5 bases). V lost 2 bases and J 4 bases, leaving 17 bases between the germline ends. The germline V gene has CDR1 SGHVS and CDR2 FNYEAQ. There are 16 residues in the CDR3. The CDR3, as DNA: TGTGCCAGCAGCTTAAGTTCCGTGGGGAGCGGAGAGACCCAGTACTTC. Translation: CASSLSSVGSGETQYF.

This clonotype was found many times. V usage is TRBV5-1 and J usage is TRBJ2-3; the D gene is possibly TRBD2 (5 bases). CDR1 and CDR2 from the germline V gene are SGHRS and YFSETQ. CDR3 size: 15 residues. V was trimmed by 0 bases and J by 1 base, leaving 9 bases between them. CDR3 nucleotide sequence: TGCGCCAGCAGCTTGGGGACTGCGGGCACAGATACGCAGTATTTT. It specifies CASSLGTAGTDTQYF.

A few counts support this clonotype. This chain connects TRBV29-1 to TRBJ1-2; D uncertain. Germline V gene sequence: CDR1 SQVTM, CDR2 ANQGSEA. The V end lost 2 bases, the J end lost 4 bases, and 5 bases lay between the germline ends. There are 11 residues in the CDR3. CDR3 coding DNA: TGCAGCGTTGAACGCAGCTATGGCTACACCTTC. The encoded protein is CSVERSYGYTF.

This clonotype was observed a few times. This chain joins TRBV29-1 and TRBJ1-1; TRBD1 is a possible D gene (5 bases). V was cut by 0 bases and J by 13 bases, with 24 bases left in between. Germline V lookup: CDR1 SQVTM, CDR2 ANQGSEA. The CDR3 consists of 15 residues. The CDR3 reads CSVEERETARTGGFF. DNA of the CDR3: TGCAGCGTTGAAGAAAGGGAAACGGCTCGGACCGGGGGTTTCTTT.

Comment on this clonotype: At one end, the junction sequence differs from germline, possibly due to a read error. The V call is TRBV3-1, the J call TRBJ2-1; tentative D call: TRBD2 (7 bases). The CDR3 is 13 amino acids. CDR1 is LGHDT, CDR2 YNNKEL, per germline (reference sequence). The DNA for the CDR3 is TGTGCCAGCAGCCAAGATAGGGGGGGTGAGCAGCTCTTC. This translates into CASSQDRGGEQLF.